This T cell receptor (beta chain) stems from a study of cytomegalovirus exposure and HLA in healthy donors. Overall study results and limits: More clonal expansion characterized HLA-associated TCR beta chains than equally common others in a later analysis. According to an earlier analysis, most TCR beta V segments yielded productive rearrangements about 87% or about 30% of the time. Most observed TCR sequences were rare, whereas some public TCRs were detected in many donors. It was reportedly the case that the classifier diagnosed cytomegalovirus status with high specificity and sensitivity.

Germline V gene lookup returns CDR1 SNHLY and CDR2 FYNNEI. This CDR3 is built from 16 residues. V lost 3 bases to trimming and J lost 4 bases, with 17 bases between them. As concerns this clone: The antigen is unknown.

With 60 Vbeta and 13 Jbeta primers, the PCR was carried out. Here immunoSEQ multiplex PCR was the method, and the copy in TCRdb shows in-frame clones only, minus some. The sample gives approximately 140,000 clones, about three quarters of which show up once; almost 7% is in the top ten. The sequence was collected from a middle-aged man in good health and CMV-seropositive. Material: PBMCs. The chain combines TRBV2 with TRBJ2-3; D may be TRBD2 (7 bases). The CDR3 sequence is CASSDGGLPGADTQYF. The CDR3 DNA reads as TGTGCCAGCAGTGACGGGGGGCTCCCGGGCGCAGATACGCAGTATTTT.